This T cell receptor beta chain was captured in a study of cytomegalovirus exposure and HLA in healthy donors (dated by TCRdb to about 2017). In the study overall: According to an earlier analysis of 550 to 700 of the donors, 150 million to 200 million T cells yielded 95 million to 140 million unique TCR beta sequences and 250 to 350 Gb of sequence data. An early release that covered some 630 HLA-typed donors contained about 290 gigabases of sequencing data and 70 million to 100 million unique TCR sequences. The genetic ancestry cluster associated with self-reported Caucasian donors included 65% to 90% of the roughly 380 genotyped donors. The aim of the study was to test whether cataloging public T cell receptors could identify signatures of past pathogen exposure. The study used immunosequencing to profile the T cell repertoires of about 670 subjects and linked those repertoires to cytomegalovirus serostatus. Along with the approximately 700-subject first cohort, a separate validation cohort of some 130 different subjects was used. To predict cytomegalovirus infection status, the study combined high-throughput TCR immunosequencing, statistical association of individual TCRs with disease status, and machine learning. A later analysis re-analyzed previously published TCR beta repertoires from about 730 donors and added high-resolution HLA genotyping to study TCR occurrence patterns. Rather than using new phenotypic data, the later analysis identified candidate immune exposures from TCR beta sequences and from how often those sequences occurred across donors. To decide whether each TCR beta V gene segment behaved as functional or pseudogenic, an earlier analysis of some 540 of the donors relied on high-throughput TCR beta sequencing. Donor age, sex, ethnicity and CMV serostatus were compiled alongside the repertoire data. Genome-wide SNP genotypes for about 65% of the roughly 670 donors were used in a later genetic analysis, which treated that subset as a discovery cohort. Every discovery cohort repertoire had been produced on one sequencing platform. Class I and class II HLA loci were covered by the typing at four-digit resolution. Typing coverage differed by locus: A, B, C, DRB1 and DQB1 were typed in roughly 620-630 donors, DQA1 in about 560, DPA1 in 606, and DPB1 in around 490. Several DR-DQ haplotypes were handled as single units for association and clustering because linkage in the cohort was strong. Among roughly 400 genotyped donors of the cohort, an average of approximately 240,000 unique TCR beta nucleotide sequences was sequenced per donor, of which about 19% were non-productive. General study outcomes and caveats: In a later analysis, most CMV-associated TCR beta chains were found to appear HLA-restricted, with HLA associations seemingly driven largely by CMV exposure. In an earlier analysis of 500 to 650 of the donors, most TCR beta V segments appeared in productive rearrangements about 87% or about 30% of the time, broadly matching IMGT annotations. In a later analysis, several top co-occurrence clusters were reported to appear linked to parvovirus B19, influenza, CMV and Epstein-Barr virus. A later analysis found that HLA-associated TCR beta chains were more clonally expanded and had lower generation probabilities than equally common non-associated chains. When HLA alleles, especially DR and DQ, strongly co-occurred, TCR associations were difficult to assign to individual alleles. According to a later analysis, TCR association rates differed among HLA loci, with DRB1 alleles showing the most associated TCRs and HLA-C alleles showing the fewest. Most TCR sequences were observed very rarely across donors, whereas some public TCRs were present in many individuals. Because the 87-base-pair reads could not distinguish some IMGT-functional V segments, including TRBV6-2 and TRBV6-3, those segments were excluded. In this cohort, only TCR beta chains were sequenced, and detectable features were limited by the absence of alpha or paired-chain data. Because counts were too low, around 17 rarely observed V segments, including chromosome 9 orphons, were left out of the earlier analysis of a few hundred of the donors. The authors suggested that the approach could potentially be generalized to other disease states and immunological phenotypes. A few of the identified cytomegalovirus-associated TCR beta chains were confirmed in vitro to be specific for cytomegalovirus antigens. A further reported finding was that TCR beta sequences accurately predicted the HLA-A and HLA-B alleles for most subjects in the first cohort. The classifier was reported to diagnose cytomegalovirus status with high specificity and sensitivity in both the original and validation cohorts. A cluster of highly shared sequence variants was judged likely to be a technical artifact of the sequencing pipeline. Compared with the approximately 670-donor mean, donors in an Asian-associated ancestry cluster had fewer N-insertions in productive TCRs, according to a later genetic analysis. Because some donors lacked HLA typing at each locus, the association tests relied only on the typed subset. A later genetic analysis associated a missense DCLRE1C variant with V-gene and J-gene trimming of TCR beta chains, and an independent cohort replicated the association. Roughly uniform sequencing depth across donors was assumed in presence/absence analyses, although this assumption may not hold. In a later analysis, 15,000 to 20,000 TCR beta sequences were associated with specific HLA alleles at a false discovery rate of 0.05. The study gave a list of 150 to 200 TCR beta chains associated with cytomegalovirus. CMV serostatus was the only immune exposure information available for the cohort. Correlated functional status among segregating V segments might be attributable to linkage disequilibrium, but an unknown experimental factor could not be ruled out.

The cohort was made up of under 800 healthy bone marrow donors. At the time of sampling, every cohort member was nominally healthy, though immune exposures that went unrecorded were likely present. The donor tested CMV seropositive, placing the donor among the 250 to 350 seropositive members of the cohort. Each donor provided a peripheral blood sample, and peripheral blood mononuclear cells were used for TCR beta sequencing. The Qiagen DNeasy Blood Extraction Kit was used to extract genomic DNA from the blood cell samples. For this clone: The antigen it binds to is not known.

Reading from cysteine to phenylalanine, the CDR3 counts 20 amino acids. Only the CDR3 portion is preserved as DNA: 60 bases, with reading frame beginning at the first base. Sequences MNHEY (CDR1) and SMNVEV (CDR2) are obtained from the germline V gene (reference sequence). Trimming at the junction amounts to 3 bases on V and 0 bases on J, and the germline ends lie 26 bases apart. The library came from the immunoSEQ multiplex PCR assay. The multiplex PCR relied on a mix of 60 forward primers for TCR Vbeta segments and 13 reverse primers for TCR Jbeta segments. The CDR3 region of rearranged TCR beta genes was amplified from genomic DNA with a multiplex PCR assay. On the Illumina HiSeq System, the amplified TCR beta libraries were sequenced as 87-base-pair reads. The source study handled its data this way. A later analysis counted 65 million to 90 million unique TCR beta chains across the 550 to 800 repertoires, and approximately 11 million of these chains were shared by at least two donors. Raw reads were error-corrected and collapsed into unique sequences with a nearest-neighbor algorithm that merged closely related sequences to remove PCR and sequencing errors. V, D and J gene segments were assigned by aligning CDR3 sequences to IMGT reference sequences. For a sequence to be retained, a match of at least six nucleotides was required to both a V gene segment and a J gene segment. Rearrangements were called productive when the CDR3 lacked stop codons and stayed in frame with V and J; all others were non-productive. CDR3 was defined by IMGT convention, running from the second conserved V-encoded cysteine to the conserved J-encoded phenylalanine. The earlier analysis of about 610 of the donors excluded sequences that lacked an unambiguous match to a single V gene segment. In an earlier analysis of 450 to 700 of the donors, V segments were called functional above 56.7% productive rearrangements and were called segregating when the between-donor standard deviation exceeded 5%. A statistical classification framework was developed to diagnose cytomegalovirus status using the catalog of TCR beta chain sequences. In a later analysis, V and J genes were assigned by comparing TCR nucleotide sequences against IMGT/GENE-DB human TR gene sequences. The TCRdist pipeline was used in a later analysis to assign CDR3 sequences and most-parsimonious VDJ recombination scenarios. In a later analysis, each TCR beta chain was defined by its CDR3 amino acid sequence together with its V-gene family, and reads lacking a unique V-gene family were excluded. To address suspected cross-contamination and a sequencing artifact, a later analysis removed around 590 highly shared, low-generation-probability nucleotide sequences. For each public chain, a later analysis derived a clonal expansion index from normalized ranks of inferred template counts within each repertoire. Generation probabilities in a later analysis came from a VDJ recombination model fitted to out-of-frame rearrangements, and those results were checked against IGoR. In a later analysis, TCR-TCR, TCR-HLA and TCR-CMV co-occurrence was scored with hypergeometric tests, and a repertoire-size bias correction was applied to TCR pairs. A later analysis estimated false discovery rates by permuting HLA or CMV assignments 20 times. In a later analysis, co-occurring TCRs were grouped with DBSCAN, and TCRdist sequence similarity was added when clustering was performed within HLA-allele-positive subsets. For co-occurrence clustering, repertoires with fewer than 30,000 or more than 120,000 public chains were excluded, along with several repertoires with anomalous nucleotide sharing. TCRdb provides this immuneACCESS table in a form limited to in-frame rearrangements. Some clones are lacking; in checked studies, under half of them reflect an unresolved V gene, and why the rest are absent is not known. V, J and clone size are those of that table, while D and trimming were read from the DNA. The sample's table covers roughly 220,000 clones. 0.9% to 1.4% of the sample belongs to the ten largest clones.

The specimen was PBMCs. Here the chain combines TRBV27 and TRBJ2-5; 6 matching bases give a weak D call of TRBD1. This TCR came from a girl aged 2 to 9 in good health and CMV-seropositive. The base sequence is TGTGCCAGCAGTTTTTCCCCCTTGGCAGGGGCACAAGGGTACCAAGAGACCCAGTACTTC. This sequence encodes CASSFSPLAGAQGYQETQYF.